These 16 T cell receptor beta chains were sequenced from one sample in a study of blood T cell repertoires in COVID-19 (dated by TCRdb to 2018 to 2021). Libraries were made using the immunoSEQ multiplex PCR assay. Entries here come from immuneACCESS through TCRdb and include only in-frame sequences with V and J called. Some clones fail to appear in such tables; in the studies checked, an unresolved V gene covers under half of the shortfall, and the cause of the remainder is unknown. The sample profile shows some 200,000 clones; approximately 87% of them were found once. In total, the top ten clones hold roughly an eighth of the sample. Sequenced: peripheral blood. The receptors derive from a woman in her seventies with COVID-19, enrolled during active disease.

The chain is built from TRBV29-1 and TRBJ1-4; D might be TRBD1 (5 bases). CDR3 length: 12 residues. V was cut by 7 bases and J by 3 bases, with 9 bases left in between. Germline assignment: CDR1 SQVTM and CDR2 ANQGSEA. In nucleotides, the CDR3 is TGCAGCGCTCGGGGGGCTAATGAAAAACTGTTTTTT. This codes for CSARGANEKLFF.

The V gene is TRBV4-2, the J gene TRBJ2-1; D possibly corresponds to TRBD1 (5 bases). CDR3 length: 13 amino acids. Germline CDR1 reads LGHNA; CDR2 reads YNFKEQ. V lost 1 base to trimming and J lost 7 bases, with 8 bases between them. CDR3: CASSQAGQNEQFF. The CDR3 bases are TGTGCCAGCAGCCAAGCAGGGCAGAATGAGCAGTTCTTC.

The chain carries TRBV7-8 and TRBJ2-7, with 13 bases aligning to TRBD2. This CDR3 spans 17 amino acids. V lost 1 base, J lost 0 bases, and 3 bases stayed unmatched. Germline V gene sequence: CDR1 SGHVS, CDR2 FQNEAQ. For the CDR3, the DNA is TGTGCCAGCAGCTTAGAACTAGCGGGAGGGCCCTCCTACGAGCAGTACTTC. Its protein product is CASSLELAGGPSYEQYF.

The chain couples TRBV11-2 to TRBJ1-1; 7 bases are shared with TRBD1. There are 15 residues in the CDR3. V dropped 5 bases and J dropped 2; count of bases not matched to a gene: 8. Germline CDR1 is SGHAT and CDR2 is FQNNGV. The CDR3 sequence is CASSLTGQLNTEAFF. The CDR3 DNA follows: TGTGCCAGCAGCCTTACGGGACAGCTTAACACTGAAGCTTTCTTT.

The chain joins TRBV21-1 to TRBJ1-2. TRBV21-1 is a pseudogene. The CDR3 contains 13 residues. The CDR3 DNA reads TGTGCCTCTGCGCCTGAGCAACACTATGGCTACACCTTC. This encodes CASAPEQHYGYTF.

This chain connects TRBV29-1 to TRBJ2-1; 12 bases align to TRBD2. CDR3 length: 11 residues. The junction had 5 bases not matched to a gene; V was cut back by 6 bases and J by 14 bases. The V gene's germline CDR1 is SQVTM and CDR2 ANQGSEA. In nucleotides, the CDR3 is TGCAGCGTGGTCCTAGCGGGAGGGGAGTTCTTC. Its protein product is CSVVLAGGEFF.

V usage is TRBV7-9 and J usage is TRBJ1-1; D gene unclear. The CDR3 sequence is 9 residues long. Germline V lookup: CDR1 SEHNR, CDR2 FQNEAQ (reference sequence). V lost 2 bases and J lost 12, with 4 bases in between. Here the CDR3 DNA reads TGTGCCAGCAGCTTATCCACTTTCTTT. Amino acids: CASSLSTFF. Full variable domain (outside the CDR3, taken from reference TRBV7-9 and TRBJ1-1): DTGVSQNPRHKITKRGQNVTFRCDPISEHNRLYWYRQTLGQGPEFLTYFQNEAQLEKSRLLSDRFSAERPKGSFSTLEIQRTEQGDSAMYLCASSLSTFFGQGTRLTVV.

J is TRBJ2-1 and V is TRBV4-2; D uncertain. With 0 bases removed from V and 7 bases from J, the gap between germline ends came to 10 bases. This CDR3 is built from 14 residues. Germline V gene lookup returns CDR1 LGHNA and CDR2 YNFKEQ. The CDR3 loop reads CASSQDLRSNEQFF. Written as DNA, the CDR3 is TGTGCCAGCAGCCAAGATCTACGATCGAATGAGCAGTTCTTC.

V gene TRBV19 combines with J gene TRBJ2-5; 7 positions match TRBD2. There are 16 residues in the CDR3. The V and J ends lost 1 base and 4 bases, in that order; junction bases with no gene match: 9. Germline CDR1 reads LNHDA; CDR2 reads SQIVND (reference sequence). The CDR3 DNA is TGTGCCAGTAGTATAGGAGTCGGGAGGATCGGAGAGACCCAGTACTTC. Amino acid sequence: CASSIGVGRIGETQYF. The full variable domain, with the rest looked up from reference TRBV19 and TRBJ2-5, is DGGITQSPKYLFRKEGQNVTLSCEQNLNHDAMYWYRQDPGQGLRLIYYSQIVNDFQKGDIAEGYSVSREKKESFPLTVTSAQKNPTAFYLCASSIGVGRIGETQYFGPGTRLLVL.

The J gene is TRBJ2-1, the V gene TRBV19; 8 bases are shared with TRBD2. The CDR3 has 17 amino acids. Losses at the gene ends were 5 bases for V and 8 bases for J; bases not matched to a gene: 17. Germline V CDR1 and CDR2: LNHDA, SQIVND (reference sequence). The CDR3 DNA is TGTGCCAGTAGTCCCCAACTAGCGGTAGGGGGGGCGGATGAGCAGTTCTTC. Translated, it gives CASSPQLAVGGADEQFF. The whole variable domain, remainder taken from reference TRBV19 and TRBJ2-1, is DGGITQSPKYLFRKEGQNVTLSCEQNLNHDAMYWYRQDPGQGLRLIYYSQIVNDFQKGDIAEGYSVSREKKESFPLTVTSAQKNPTAFYLCASSPQLAVGGADEQFFGPGTRLTVL.

The V call is TRBV28, the J call TRBJ1-4; D unresolved. V gave up 6 bases and J gave up 5 bases, with 7 bases separating them. The V gene's germline CDR1 is MDHEN and CDR2 SYDVKM. The CDR3 runs to 12 residues. The CDR3 DNA follows: TGTGCCAGCAGCCTTCCGAATGAAAAACTGTTTTTT. Translation gives CASSLPNEKLFF.

CDR3 sequence (DNA): TGTGCCAGCAGGACAGTAAACACTGAAGCTTTCTTT. It specifies CASRTVNTEAFF. The J gene is TRBJ1-1, the V gene TRBV6-5; D may be TRBD1 (5 bases). CDR3 size: 12 residues. Germline values: CDR1 MNHEY, CDR2 SVGAGI. The V and J ends lost 6 bases and 2 bases respectively, with 7 bases between them.

V gene TRBV9 combines with J gene TRBJ2-7; D perhaps matches TRBD1 (6 bases). Trimming took off 2 bases at V and 5 bases at J, with 17 bases between the two ends. Germline loops: CDR1 SGDLS, CDR2 YYNGEE. CDR3 length equals 15 residues. CDR3 nucleotide sequence: TGTGCCAGCAGCGTGGGGCAGGGGTGGTTCGACGAGCAGTACTTC. This codes for CASSVGQGWFDEQYF.

V gene TRBV13 combines with J gene TRBJ1-3, with a weak D call TRBD1 (6 bases). Trimming removed 8 bases from V and 0 bases from J, with 14 bases in between. The length of the CDR3 is 15 residues. From germline, CDR1 is PRHDT and CDR2 FYEKMQ (reference sequence). CDR3 DNA: TGTGCCAGCTTAAGGGGGTCAAGCTCTGGAAACACCATATATTTT. Amino acids: CASLRGSSSGNTIYF.

V usage is TRBV29-1 and J usage is TRBJ1-2, with 9 bases aligning to TRBD1. The germline CDR1 and CDR2 sequences are SQVTM and ANQGSEA. CDR3 length: 14 residues. Trimming at V came to 6 bases and at J to 1 base, leaving 6 bases not matched to a gene. CDR3 bases: TGCAGCGTAGATCCGGGACAGGGTAACTATGGCTACACCTTC. Translation: CSVDPGQGNYGYTF.

This sequence joins TRBV5-1 and TRBJ2-7; TRBD2 might be the D (5 bases). The V gene's germline CDR1 is SGHRS and CDR2 YFSETQ. V lost 2 bases, J lost 2 bases, and 17 bases lay in between. This CDR3 region has 16 residues. CDR3 protein: CASSFAPGLGTYEQYF. CDR3 coding DNA: TGCGCCAGCAGCTTTGCCCCCGGACTCGGGACCTACGAGCAGTACTTC. Supplemented by reference TRBV5-1 and TRBJ2-7, the full variable domain reads KAGVTQTPRYLIKTRGQQVTLSCSPISGHRSVSWYQQTPGQGLQFLFEYFSETQRNKGNFPGRFSGRQFSNSRSEMNVSTLELGDSALYLCASSFAPGLGTYEQYFGPGTRLTVT.